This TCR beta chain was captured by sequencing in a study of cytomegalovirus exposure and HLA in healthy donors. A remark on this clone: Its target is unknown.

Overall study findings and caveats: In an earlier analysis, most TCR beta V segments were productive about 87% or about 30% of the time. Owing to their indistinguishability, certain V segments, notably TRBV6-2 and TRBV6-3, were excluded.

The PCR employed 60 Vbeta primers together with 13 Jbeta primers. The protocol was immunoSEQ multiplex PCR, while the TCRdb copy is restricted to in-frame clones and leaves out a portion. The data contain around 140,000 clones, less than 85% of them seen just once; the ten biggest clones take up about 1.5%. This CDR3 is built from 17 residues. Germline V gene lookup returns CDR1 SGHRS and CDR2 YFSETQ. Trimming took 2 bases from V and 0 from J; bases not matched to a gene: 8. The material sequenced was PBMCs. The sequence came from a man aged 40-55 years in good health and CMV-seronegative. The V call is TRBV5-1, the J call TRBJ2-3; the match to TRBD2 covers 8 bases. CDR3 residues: CASSFNLAGLSTDTQYF. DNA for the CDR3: TGCGCCAGCAGCTTCAATCTAGCGGGCCTTAGCACAGATACGCAGTATTTT.